What follows are 24 T cell receptor beta chains derived from one specimen sequenced in a study of somatic mutations in cytotoxic T cells in rheumatoid arthritis. Generated by immunoSEQ multiplex PCR, the TCRdb table keeps only in-frame clones and is missing some. The sample shows about 11,000 clones, around four fifths of them seen only once. Sequences were obtained from CD8+ T cells sorted from blood. These receptors all stem from a woman between 55 and 75 years old with rheumatoid arthritis.

The rearrangement joins TRBV5-1 to TRBJ1-1; 9 nucleotides align to TRBD1. Germline CDR1 is SGHRS and CDR2 is YFSETQ. The V and J ends lost 4 bases and 3 bases, in that order; junction bases with no gene match: 7. The CDR3 spans 15 residues. CDR3 DNA sequence: TGCGCCAGCAGCCCAAGACAGGGGGTTCACACTGAAGCTTTCTTT. Translated, it gives CASSPRQGVHTEAFF.

V usage is TRBV4-2 and J usage is TRBJ1-2, with 8 nucleotides matching TRBD1. CDR3 length: 18 amino acids. Germline CDR1 LGHNA, CDR2 YNFKEQ. V lost 0 bases to trimming and J lost 7 bases; unmatched junction nucleotides: 16. The CDR3 protein is CASSQDEGTGGARGGYTF. The CDR3 nucleotides read TGTGCCAGCAGCCAAGATGAGGGCACAGGGGGAGCCCGGGGTGGCTACACCTTC.

The genes are TRBV7-9 and TRBJ1-1; TRBD1 matches at 8 bases. In germline, CDR1 is SEHNR, CDR2 FQNEAQ (reference sequence). With 5 bases clipped from V and 3 bases from J, the junction kept 11 bases outside the gene matches. This CDR3 spans 16 amino acids. CDR3 region: CASSPRVGQGDTEAFF. CDR3 sequence (DNA): TGTGCCAGCAGCCCCCGCGTCGGACAGGGTGACACTGAAGCTTTCTTT.

The V gene is TRBV25-1, the J gene TRBJ1-1, with D possibly TRBD1 on 5 matching bases. Germline lookup yields CDR1 MGHDK and CDR2 SYGVNS. Trimming shortened V by 4 bases and J by 3 bases, and 12 bases separated the two germline ends. This CDR3 is built from 14 residues. The CDR3, as DNA: TGTGCCAGCAGTGCAGGGAGGTGGGACACTGAAGCTTTCTTT. Its protein product is CASSAGRWDTEAFF.

There are a few counts of this clone. The chain recombines TRBV5-1 with TRBJ2-1; D might be TRBD2 (5 bases). CDR1 is SGHRS and CDR2 is YFSETQ in the germline V gene. This CDR3 has 13 amino acids. V lost 4 bases and J lost 7, with 12 bases in between. CDR3 in amino acids: CASSAGLGNEQFF. In DNA, the CDR3 is TGCGCCAGCAGCGCCGGACTCGGGAATGAGCAGTTCTTC.

This chain connects TRBV19 to TRBJ1-1; D is ambiguous. This CDR3 has 19 amino acids. V lost 8 bases, J lost 0 bases, and 28 bases lay in between. Germline V gene data show CDR1 as LNHDA and CDR2 as SQIVND (reference sequence). The CDR3 is CASPPLPYRELPMNTEAFF. Here the CDR3 DNA reads TGTGCCAGTCCACCCCTTCCCTACCGGGAGTTACCCATGAACACTGAAGCTTTCTTT. Based on the CDR3 plus reference TRBV19 and TRBJ1-1, the full variable domain is DGGITQSPKYLFRKEGQNVTLSCEQNLNHDAMYWYRQDPGQGLRLIYYSQIVNDFQKGDIAEGYSVSREKKESFPLTVTSAQKNPTAFYLCASPPLPYRELPMNTEAFFGQGTRLTVV.

The chain employs TRBV28 and TRBJ1-1, with D perhaps matching TRBD1 (5 bases). Trimming removed 8 bases from V and 2 bases from J, with 18 bases in between. Germline values: CDR1 MDHEN, CDR2 SYDVKM. The CDR3 runs to 15 residues. DNA of the CDR3: TGTGCCAGCGTCCCGGACGTTGGGACTAACACTGAAGCTTTCTTT. Its translation: CASVPDVGTNTEAFF.

The rearrangement joins TRBV2 to TRBJ2-4; tentatively, D is TRBD1 (7 bases). V lost 3 bases and J lost 3, with 12 bases in between. Germline CDR1 reads SNHLY; CDR2 reads FYNNEI. There are 15 residues in the CDR3. In nucleotides, the CDR3 is TGTGCCAGCAGTGAGGGGCAGGGGGGCAAAAACATTCAGTACTTC. Translation gives CASSEGQGGKNIQYF. Looking up the rest from reference TRBV2 and TRBJ2-4 gives the full variable domain: EPEVTQTPSHQVTQMGQEVILRCVPISNHLYFYWYRQILGQKVEFLVSFYNNEISEKSEIFDDQFSVERPDGSNFTLKIRSTKLEDSAMYFCASSEGQGGKNIQYFGAGTRLSVL.

The J gene is TRBJ2-1, the V gene TRBV5-4, with 9 bases matching TRBD2. Trimming at V came to 4 bases and at J to 2 bases, leaving 4 bases not matched to a gene. The CDR3 length is 15 residues. In germline, CDR1 is SGHNT, CDR2 YYREEE (reference sequence). The CDR3 coding sequence is TGTGCCAGCAGCATAGCGGGAGTAACCTACAATGAGCAGTTCTTC. It codes for CASSIAGVTYNEQFF.

The chain joins TRBV18 to TRBJ1-2; a weak D match, TRBD1 (5 bases). Germline V gene data show CDR1 as KGHSH and CDR2 as LQKENI. The CDR3 covers 15 residues. V gave up 6 bases and J gave up 6 bases, with 20 bases separating them. DNA of the CDR3: TGTGCCAGCTCGTCTTCCTCGGGGGATCCCGATGGCTACACCTTC. As protein: CASSSSSGDPDGYTF.

This sequence joins TRBV4-1 and TRBJ2-1, with 7 bases matching TRBD1. The V and J ends lost 2 bases and 5 bases, in that order; junction bases with no gene match: 9. The germline CDR1 and CDR2 sequences are MGHRA and YSYEKL. CDR3 length equals 16 residues. CDR3 bases: TGCGCCAGCAGCCAAATACGGACAGGAACCGACAATGAGCAGTTCTTC. This gives the protein CASSQIRTGTDNEQFF.

The rearrangement joins TRBV5-1 to TRBJ1-2; 10 bases are shared with TRBD1. V lost 5 bases and J lost 5; bases outside the gene matches: 9. Germline CDR1 reads SGHRS; CDR2 reads YFSETQ. The CDR3 consists of 15 residues. This CDR3 reads CASSLGQGGSYGYTF. For the CDR3, the DNA is TGCGCCAGCAGTCTTGGACAGGGGGGGTCTTATGGCTACACCTTC.

The rearrangement links TRBV28 to TRBJ2-2, with TRBD1 matching 8 bases. Germline CDR1 reads MDHEN; CDR2 reads SYDVKM. This CDR3 spans 14 amino acids. With 5 bases clipped from V and 4 bases from J, the junction kept 3 bases outside the gene matches. The CDR3 loop reads CASSPGGGTGELFF. Written as DNA, the CDR3 is TGTGCCAGCAGTCCAGGGGGCGGCACCGGGGAGCTGTTTTTT.

The genes are TRBV5-4 and TRBJ2-1, with TRBD2 matching over 8 bases. CDR3 length equals 16 residues. With V trimmed by 4 bases and J by 0 bases, 6 bases remained unmatched. From germline, CDR1 is SGHNT and CDR2 YYREEE (reference sequence). CDR3 region: CASSPLAGGSYNEQFF. CDR3 bases: TGTGCCAGCAGCCCCCTGGCGGGAGGCTCCTACAATGAGCAGTTCTTC.

The V call is TRBV7-2, the J call TRBJ2-1; no definite D call. Germline loops: CDR1 SGHTA, CDR2 FQGNSA. CDR3 length equals 15 residues. The V gene lost 3 bases and the J gene lost 0 bases, with 9 bases spanning the gap. The CDR3 spells CASSFASRSYNEQFF. The CDR3 DNA follows: TGTGCCAGCAGCTTCGCATCGCGCTCCTACAATGAGCAGTTCTTC.

The chain recombines TRBV7-9 with TRBJ2-7; perhaps TRBD1 as D (5 bases). The CDR3 extends over 15 amino acids. V was clipped by 2 bases and J by 3 bases, with 14 bases between them. Germline V gene lookup returns CDR1 SEHNR and CDR2 FQNEAQ (reference sequence). This chain's CDR3 is CASSLIREAIYEQYF. The CDR3 DNA is TGTGCCAGCAGCTTAATCAGGGAAGCCATCTACGAGCAGTACTTC. Supplemented by reference TRBV7-9 and TRBJ2-7, the full variable domain reads DTGVSQNPRHKITKRGQNVTFRCDPISEHNRLYWYRQTLGQGPEFLTYFQNEAQLEKSRLLSDRFSAERPKGSFSTLEIQRTEQGDSAMYLCASSLIREAIYEQYFGPGTRLTVT.

V gene TRBV5-6 combines with J gene TRBJ2-7; TRBD2 matches at 8 bases. J gave up 4 bases and V 3 bases, and 6 bases lay outside the gene matches. This CDR3 has 14 amino acids. CDR1 is SGHDT and CDR2 is YYEEEE in the germline V gene. Here the CDR3 reads CASSSRLARYEQYF. The CDR3 DNA follows: TGTGCCAGCAGCTCGAGACTAGCGCGGTACGAGCAGTACTTC. The variable domain in full, completed from reference TRBV5-6 and TRBJ2-7, reads DAGVTQSPTHLIKTRGQQVTLRCSPKSGHDTVSWYQQALGQGPQFIFQYYEEEERQRGNFPDRFSGHQFPNYSSELNVNALLLGDSALYLCASSSRLARYEQYFGPGTRLTVT.

The V and J genes are TRBV15 and TRBJ2-7; D might be TRBD2 (5 bases). The CDR3 is 16 residues long. Germline values: CDR1 LNHNV, CDR2 YYDKDF (reference sequence). V was trimmed by 3 bases and J by 5 bases, leaving 20 bases between them. The CDR3 DNA is TGTGCCACCAGCAGTCCACTAGGAGGCGGGTCGCACGAGCAGTACTTC. This gives the protein CATSSPLGGGSHEQYF.

This rearrangement joins TRBV18 to TRBJ1-5; weak D call: TRBD1 (5 bases). CDR3 size: 14 residues. Trimming took 2 bases from V and 6 from J, leaving 11 bases between them. CDR1 KGHSH and CDR2 LQKENI come from the germline V gene. DNA for the CDR3: TGTGCCAGCTCACCATCCCCAGGGATTCAGCCCCAGCATTTT. It translates to CASSPSPGIQPQHF.

The chain uses TRBV4-2 and TRBJ2-2; D ambiguous. Germline-derived CDR1 and CDR2 are LGHNA and YNFKEQ. With 0 bases removed from V and 6 bases from J, the gap between germline ends came to 11 bases. The CDR3 runs 15 residues. The DNA for the CDR3 is TGTGCCAGCAGCCAAGACCCACTTATAGCCGGGGAGCTGTTTTTT. It codes for CASSQDPLIAGELFF.

The rearrangement uses TRBV6-5 and TRBJ2-1; TRBD1 aligns across 8 bases. Germline V gene lookup returns CDR1 MNHEY and CDR2 SVGAGI. The CDR3 loop spans 13 amino acids. V shed 0 bases, J shed 8 bases, and the junction held 0 bases outside the gene matches. CDR3 residues: CASSYSTGDEQFF. The CDR3 DNA reads TGTGCCAGCAGTTACTCGACAGGGGATGAGCAGTTCTTC.

J is TRBJ2-2 and V is TRBV7-3; D is perhaps TRBD1 (6 bases). Germline V lookup: CDR1 SGHTA, CDR2 FQGTGA. The length of the CDR3 is 16 residues. V gave up 1 base and J gave up 1 base, with 10 bases separating them. The chain's CDR3 is CASSLRGTLNTGELFF. The DNA of the CDR3 is TGTGCCAGCAGCTTAAGGGGGACACTGAACACCGGGGAGCTGTTTTTT.

CDR3 residues: CASSLARQGATKNIQYF. CDR3 in DNA: TGTGCCAGCAGCTTAGCGAGGCAGGGGGCAACCAAAAACATTCAGTACTTC. This rearrangement joins TRBV7-8 to TRBJ2-4, with TRBD1 matching over 8 bases. Trimming at V came to 0 bases and at J to 2 bases, leaving 6 bases not matched to a gene. Germline V CDR1 and CDR2: SGHVS, FQNEAQ. The CDR3 is 17 residues long.

The CDR3 bases are TGTGCCAGCAGCCACCAGGCAGGGTCCATTGGGAACGAGCAGTACTTC. Amino acid sequence: CASSHQAGSIGNEQYF. V and J are TRBV4-2 and TRBJ2-7, with a tentative D call TRBD1 (5 bases). The CDR3 covers 16 residues. Trimming stripped 3 bases from V and 5 bases from J, with 20 bases between. In germline, CDR1 is LGHNA, CDR2 YNFKEQ.